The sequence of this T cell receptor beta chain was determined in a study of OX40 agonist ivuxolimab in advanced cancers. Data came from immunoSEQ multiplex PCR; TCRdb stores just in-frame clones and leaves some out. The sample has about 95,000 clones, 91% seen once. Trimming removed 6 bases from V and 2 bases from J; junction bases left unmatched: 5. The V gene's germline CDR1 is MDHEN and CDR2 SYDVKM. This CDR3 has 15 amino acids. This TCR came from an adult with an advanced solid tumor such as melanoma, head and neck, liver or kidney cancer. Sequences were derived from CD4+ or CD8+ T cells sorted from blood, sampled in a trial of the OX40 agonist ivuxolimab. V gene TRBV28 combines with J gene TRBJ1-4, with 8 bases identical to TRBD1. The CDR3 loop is CASRVDRVTNEKLFF. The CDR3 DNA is TGTGCCAGCAGGGTGGACAGGGTCACTAATGAAAAACTGTTTTTT.